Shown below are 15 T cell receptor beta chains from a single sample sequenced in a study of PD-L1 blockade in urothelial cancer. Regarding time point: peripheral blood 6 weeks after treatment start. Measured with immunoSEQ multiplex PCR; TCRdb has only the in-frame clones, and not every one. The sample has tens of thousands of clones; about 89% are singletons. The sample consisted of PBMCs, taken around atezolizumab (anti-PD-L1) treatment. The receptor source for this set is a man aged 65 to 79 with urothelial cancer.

The CDR3, as DNA: TGTGCCAGCAGCTTAGCGAGGGGGAGAGGAAAACTGTTTTTT. This gives the protein CASSLARGRGKLFF. The chain joins TRBV7-2 to TRBJ1-4, with D perhaps matching TRBD1 (6 bases). Between the trimmed V and J ends, which lost 0 bases and 10 bases, there was a span of 12 bases. The V gene's germline CDR1 is SGHTA and CDR2 FQGNSA. This CDR3 region has 14 residues.

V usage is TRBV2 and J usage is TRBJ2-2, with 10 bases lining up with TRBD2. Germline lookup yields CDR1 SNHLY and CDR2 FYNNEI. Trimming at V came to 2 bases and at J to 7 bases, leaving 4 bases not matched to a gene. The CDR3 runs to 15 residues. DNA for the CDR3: TGTGCCAGCAGTGAACTAGCGGGAGTTGGCGGGGAGCTGTTTTTT. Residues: CASSELAGVGGELFF.

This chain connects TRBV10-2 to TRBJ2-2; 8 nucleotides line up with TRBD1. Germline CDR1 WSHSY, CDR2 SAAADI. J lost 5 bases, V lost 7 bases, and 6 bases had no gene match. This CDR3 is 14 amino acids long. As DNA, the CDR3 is TGCGCCAGCAAACCGAGACAGGGGACCGGGGAGCTGTTTTTT. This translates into CASKPRQGTGELFF.

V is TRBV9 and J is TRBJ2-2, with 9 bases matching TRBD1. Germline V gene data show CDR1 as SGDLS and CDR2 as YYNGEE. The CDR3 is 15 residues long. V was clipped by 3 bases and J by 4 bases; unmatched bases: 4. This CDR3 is CASSGTGESTGELFF. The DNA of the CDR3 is TGTGCCAGCAGCGGGACAGGGGAGAGCACCGGGGAGCTGTTTTTT.

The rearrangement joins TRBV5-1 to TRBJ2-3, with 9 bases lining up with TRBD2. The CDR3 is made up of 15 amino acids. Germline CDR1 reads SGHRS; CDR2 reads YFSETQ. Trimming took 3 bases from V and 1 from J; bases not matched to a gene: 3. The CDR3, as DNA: TGCGCCAGCAGCTCGCGACTAGCGGGCACAGATACGCAGTATTTT. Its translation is CASSSRLAGTDTQYF.

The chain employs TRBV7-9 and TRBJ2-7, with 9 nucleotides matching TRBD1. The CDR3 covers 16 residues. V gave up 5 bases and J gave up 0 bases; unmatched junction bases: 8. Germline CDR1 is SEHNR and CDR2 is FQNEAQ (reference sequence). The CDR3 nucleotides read TGTGCCAGCAGCCCCCGGACAGGGGTTAGCTCCTACGAGCAGTACTTC. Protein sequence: CASSPRTGVSSYEQYF.

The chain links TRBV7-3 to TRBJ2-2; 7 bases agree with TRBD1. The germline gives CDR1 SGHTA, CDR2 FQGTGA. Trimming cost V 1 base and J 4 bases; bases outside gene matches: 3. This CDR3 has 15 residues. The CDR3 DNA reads TGTGCCAGCAGCTTAAAGGGGGCGGGCACCGGGGAGCTGTTTTTT. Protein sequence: CASSLKGAGTGELFF. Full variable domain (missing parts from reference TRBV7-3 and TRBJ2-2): GAGVSQTPSNKVTEKGKYVELRCDPISGHTALYWYRQSLGQGPEFLIYFQGTGAADDSGLPNDRFFAVRPEGSVSTLKIQRTERGDSAVYLCASSLKGAGTGELFFGEGSRLTVL.

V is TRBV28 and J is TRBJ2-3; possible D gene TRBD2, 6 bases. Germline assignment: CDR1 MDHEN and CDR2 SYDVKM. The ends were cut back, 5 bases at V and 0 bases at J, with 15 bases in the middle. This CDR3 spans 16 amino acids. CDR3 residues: CASSARLGFSTDTQYF. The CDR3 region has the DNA TGTGCCAGCAGTGCCCGACTAGGGTTTAGCACAGATACGCAGTATTTT. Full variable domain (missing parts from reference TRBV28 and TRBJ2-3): DVKVTQSSRYLVKRTGEKVFLECVQDMDHENMFWYRQDPGLGLRLIYFSYDVKMKEKGDIPEGYSVSREKKERFSLILESASTNQTSMYLCASSARLGFSTDTQYFGPGTRLTVL.

The CDR3 sequence is CASSGGGANQPQHF. In DNA, the CDR3 is TGTGCCAGCAGTGGGGGGGGCGCAAATCAGCCCCAGCATTTT. The gene calls are TRBV28 and TRBJ1-5; a possible D gene is TRBD1 (6 bases). Trimming took off 5 bases at V and 4 bases at J, with 12 bases between the two ends. The CDR3 sequence is 14 residues long. Germline V gives CDR1 MDHEN, CDR2 SYDVKM.

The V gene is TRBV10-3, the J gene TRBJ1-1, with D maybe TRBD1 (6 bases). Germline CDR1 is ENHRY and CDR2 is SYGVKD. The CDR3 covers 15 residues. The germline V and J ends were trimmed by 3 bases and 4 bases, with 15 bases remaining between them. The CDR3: CAISEIGGRGTEAFF. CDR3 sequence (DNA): TGTGCCATCAGTGAAATCGGGGGGCGAGGCACTGAAGCTTTCTTT.

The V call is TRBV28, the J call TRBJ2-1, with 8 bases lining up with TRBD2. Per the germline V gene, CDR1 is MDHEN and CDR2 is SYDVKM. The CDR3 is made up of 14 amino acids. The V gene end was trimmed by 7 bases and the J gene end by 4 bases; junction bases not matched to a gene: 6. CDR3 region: CASNLAGDYNEQFF. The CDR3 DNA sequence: TGTGCCAGCAATCTAGCGGGTGATTACAATGAGCAGTTCTTC.

Here the CDR3 reads CASSLGLSYNEQFF. DNA for the CDR3: TGTGCCAGCAGCTTAGGGCTCTCCTACAATGAGCAGTTCTTC. The chain joins TRBV7-9 to TRBJ2-1, with D hard to call. The CDR3 consists of 14 residues. From germline, CDR1 is SEHNR and CDR2 FQNEAQ (reference sequence). V shed 1 base and J shed 0 bases, with 4 bases lying between them.

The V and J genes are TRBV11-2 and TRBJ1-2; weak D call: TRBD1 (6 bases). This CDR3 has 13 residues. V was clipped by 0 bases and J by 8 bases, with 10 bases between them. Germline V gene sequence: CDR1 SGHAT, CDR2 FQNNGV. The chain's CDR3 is CASSLDRGAGYTF. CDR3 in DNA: TGTGCCAGCAGCTTAGACAGGGGTGCGGGCTACACCTTC.

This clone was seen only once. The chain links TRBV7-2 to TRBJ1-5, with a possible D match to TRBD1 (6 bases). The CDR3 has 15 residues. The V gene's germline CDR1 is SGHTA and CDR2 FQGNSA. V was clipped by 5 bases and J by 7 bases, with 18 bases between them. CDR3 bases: TGTGCCAGCAGCGTGGTCAGGGGTAACGGCCAGCCCCAGCATTTT. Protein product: CASSVVRGNGQPQHF. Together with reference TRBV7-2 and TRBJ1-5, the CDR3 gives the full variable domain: GAGVSQSPSNKVTEKGKDVELRCDPISGHTALYWYRQSLGQGLEFLIYFQGNSAPDKSGLPSDRFSAERTGGSVSTLTIQRTQQEDSAVYLCASSVVRGNGQPQHFGDGTRLSIL.

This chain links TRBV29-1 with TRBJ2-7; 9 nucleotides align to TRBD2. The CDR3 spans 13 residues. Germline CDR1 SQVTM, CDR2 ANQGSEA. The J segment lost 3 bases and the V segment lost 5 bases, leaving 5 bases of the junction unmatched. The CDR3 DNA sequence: TGCAGCGTTTCCCCTAGCGGGATCTACGAGCAGTACTTC. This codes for CSVSPSGIYEQYF.